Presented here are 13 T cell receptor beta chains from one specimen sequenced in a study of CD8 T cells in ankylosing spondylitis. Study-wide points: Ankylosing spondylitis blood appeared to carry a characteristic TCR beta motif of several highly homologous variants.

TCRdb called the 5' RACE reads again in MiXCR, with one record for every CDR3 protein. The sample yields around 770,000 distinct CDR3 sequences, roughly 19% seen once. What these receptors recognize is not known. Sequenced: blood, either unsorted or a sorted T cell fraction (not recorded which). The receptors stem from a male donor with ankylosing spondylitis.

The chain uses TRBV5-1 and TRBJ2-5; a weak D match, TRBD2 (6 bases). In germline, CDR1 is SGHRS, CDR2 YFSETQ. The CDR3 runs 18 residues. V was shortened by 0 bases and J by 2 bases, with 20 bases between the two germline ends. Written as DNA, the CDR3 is TGCGCCAGCAGCTTGGGGCCGGGAGTACGACCATCACAAGAGACCCAGTACTTC. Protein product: CASSLGPGVRPSQETQYF.

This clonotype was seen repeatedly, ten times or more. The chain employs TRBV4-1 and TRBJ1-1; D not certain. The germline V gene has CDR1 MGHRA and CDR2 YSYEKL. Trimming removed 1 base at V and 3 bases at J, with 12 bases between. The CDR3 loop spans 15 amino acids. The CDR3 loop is CASSQGATADTEAFF. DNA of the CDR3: TGCGCCAGCAGCCAAGGGGCGACTGCAGACACTGAAGCTTTCTTT.

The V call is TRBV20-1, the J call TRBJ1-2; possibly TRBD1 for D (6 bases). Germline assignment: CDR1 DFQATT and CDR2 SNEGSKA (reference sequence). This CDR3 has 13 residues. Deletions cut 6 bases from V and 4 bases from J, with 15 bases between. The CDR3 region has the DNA TGCAGTGCAAAACAGGGAGGTAGCTATGGCTACACCTTC. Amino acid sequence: CSAKQGGSYGYTF.

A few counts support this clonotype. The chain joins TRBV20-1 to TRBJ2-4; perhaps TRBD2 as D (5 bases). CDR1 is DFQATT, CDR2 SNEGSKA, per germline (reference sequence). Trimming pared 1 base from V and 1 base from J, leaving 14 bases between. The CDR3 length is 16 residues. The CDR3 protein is CSARAPRRLAKNIQYF. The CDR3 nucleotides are TGCAGTGCTAGAGCTCCCAGGAGGTTGGCCAAAAACATTCAGTACTTC.

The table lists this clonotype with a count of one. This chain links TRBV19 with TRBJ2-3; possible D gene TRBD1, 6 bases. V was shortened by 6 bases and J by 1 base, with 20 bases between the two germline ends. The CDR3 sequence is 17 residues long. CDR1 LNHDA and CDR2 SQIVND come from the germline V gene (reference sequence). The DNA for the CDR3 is TGTGCCAGTAGCCCACGGTCAGGGGACAAGGGCACAGATACGCAGTATTTT. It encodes CASSPRSGDKGTDTQYF.

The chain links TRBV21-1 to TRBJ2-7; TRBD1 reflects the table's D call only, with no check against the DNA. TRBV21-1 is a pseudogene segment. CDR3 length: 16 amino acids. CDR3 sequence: CASSSQRGDCSYRQYF. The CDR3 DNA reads TGTGCCAGCAGCTCCCAAAGGGGAGACTGCTCCTATCGGCAGTACTTC.

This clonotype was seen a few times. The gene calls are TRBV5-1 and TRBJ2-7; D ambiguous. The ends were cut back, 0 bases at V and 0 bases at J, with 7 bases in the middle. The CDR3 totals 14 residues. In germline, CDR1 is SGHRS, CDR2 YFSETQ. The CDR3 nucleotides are TGCGCCAGCAGCTTGGCCACCACCTCCTACGAGCAGTACTTC. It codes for CASSLATTSYEQYF.

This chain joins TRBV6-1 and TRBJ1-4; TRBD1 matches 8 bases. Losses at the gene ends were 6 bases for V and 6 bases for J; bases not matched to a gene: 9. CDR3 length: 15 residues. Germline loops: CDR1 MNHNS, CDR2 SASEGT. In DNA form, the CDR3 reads TGTGCCAGCAGAAACACGGGACAGGTTTATGAAAAACTGTTTTTT. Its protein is CASRNTGQVYEKLFF.

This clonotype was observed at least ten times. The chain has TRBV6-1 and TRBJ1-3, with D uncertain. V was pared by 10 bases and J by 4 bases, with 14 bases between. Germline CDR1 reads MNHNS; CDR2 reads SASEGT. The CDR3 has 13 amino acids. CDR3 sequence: CATSDTVGNTIYF. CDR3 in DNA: TGTGCCACGAGCGACACAGTAGGAAACACCATATATTTT.

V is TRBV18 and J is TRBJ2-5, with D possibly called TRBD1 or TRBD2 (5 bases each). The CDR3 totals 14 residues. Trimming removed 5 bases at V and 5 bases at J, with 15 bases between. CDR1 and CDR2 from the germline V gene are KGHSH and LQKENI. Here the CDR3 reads CASSRDGTSETQYF. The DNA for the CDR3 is TGTGCCAGCTCAAGGGACGGTACGTCGGAGACCCAGTACTTC.

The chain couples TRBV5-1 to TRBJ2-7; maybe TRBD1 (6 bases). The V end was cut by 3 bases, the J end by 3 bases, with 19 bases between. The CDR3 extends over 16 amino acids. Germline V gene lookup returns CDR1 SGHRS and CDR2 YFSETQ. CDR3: CASSSRTEQLFYEQYF. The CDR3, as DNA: TGCGCCAGCAGCTCTCGGACAGAGCAGCTTTTCTACGAGCAGTACTTC. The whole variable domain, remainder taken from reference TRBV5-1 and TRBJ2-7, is KAGVTQTPRYLIKTRGQQVTLSCSPISGHRSVSWYQQTPGQGLQFLFEYFSETQRNKGNFPGRFSGRQFSNSRSEMNVSTLELGDSALYLCASSSRTEQLFYEQYFGPGTRLTVT.

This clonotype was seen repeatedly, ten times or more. The CDR3 loop reads CASSPDLGETQYF. The DNA for the CDR3 is TGCGCCAGCAGCCCGGACCTGGGAGAGACCCAGTACTTC. This chain links TRBV4-3 with TRBJ2-5; D unresolved. Per the germline V gene, CDR1 is LGHNA and CDR2 is YSLEER. This CDR3 region has 13 residues. Trimming took 4 bases from V and 4 from J, leaving 10 bases between them.

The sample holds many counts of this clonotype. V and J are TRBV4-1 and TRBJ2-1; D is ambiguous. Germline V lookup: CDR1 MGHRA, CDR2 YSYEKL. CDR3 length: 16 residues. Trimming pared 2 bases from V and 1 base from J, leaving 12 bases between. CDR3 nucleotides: TGCGCCAGCAGCCAATTCTACGCAGTTTCCTACAATGAGCAGTTCTTC. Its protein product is CASSQFYAVSYNEQFF.